This TCR beta chain was recovered during a study of blood T cell repertoires in COVID-19. As for the study in general: Samples taken during acute and convalescent COVID-19 were collected in the United States, Italy and Spain. PBMCs, B-cell-depleted T cells, or T cells provided the cDNA or gDNA that made up the material.

Original methodology: Counts of nucleated cells, estimated from reference gene primer amplification, were obtained. Sequenced by immunoSEQ multiplex PCR; TCRdb stores in-frame clones only, minus some. The DNA gave D and trimming, while V, J and clone size come from that table. The data contain about 140,000 clones, around four fifths of them singletons. V was pared by 5 bases and J by 2 bases, with 6 bases of the junction left unmatched. Germline-derived CDR1 and CDR2 are SGHDN and FVKESK. This CDR3 comprises 14 residues. The chain combines TRBV14 with TRBJ2-7; 7 bases are a match to TRBD1. Input material: peripheral blood. The source is a human donor in a cohort sampled during active COVID-19. Here the CDR3 reads CASSENRGPYEQYF. The CDR3 region has the DNA TGTGCCAGCAGCGAAAACAGGGGTCCCTACGAGCAGTACTTC.